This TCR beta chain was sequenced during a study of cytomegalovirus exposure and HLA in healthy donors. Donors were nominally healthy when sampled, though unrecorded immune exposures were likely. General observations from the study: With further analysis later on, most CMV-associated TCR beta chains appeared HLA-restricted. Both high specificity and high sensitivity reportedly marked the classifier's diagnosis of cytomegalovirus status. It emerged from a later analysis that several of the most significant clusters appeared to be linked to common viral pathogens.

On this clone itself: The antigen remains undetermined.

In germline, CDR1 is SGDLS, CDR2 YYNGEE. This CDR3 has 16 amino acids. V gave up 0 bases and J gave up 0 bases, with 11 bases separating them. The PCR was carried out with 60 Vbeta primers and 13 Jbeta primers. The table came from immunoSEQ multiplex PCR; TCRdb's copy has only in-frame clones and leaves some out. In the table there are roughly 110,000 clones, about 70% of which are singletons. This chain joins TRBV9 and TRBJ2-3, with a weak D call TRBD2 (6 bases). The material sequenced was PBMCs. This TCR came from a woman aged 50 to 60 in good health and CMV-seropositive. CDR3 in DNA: TGTGCCAGCAGCGTAGAAGGCGGGGCTAGCACAGATACGCAGTATTTT. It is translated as CASSVEGGASTDTQYF. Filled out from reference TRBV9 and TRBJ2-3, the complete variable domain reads DSGVTQTPKHLITATGQRVTLRCSPRSGDLSVYWYQQSLDQGLQFLIQYYNGEERAKGNILERFSAQQFPDLHSELNLSSLELGDSALYFCASSVEGGASTDTQYFGPGTRLTVL.